This T cell receptor (beta chain) was observed in a study of blood T cell repertoires in COVID-19. Study-level information: Acute and convalescent COVID-19 samples came from the United States, Italy and Spain. Nucleic acid was either cDNA or gDNA, and it came from T cells, B-cell-depleted T cells, or PBMCs.

TCRdb keeps only in-frame clones here, not all; method: immunoSEQ multiplex PCR. The sample carries a few hundred thousand clones, 85% recorded once. The germline V gene encodes CDR1 SGHAT and CDR2 FQNNGV. Trimming removed 5 bases from V and 3 bases from J; junction bases left unmatched: 4. This CDR3 has 13 amino acids. This TCR was recovered from a woman under 30 with acute or convalescent COVID-19. The sequenced sample consisted of peripheral blood. The rearrangement links TRBV11-2 to TRBJ2-7, with 7 bases lining up with TRBD1. The CDR3 region has the DNA TGTGCCAGCAGCCAGACAGGGAACTACGAGCAGTACTTC. Protein product: CASSQTGNYEQYF.